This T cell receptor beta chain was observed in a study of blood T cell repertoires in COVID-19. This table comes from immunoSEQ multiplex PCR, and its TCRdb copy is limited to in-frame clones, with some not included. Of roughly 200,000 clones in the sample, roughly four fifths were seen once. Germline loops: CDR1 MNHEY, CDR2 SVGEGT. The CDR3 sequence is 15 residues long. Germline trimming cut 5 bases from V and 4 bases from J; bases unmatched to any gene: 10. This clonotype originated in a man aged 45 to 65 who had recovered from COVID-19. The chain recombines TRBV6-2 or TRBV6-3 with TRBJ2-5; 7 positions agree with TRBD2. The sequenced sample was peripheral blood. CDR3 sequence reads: CASSPLAVGGETQYF. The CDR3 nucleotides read TGTGCCAGCAGTCCGCTAGCGGTTGGGGGAGAGACCCAGTACTTC.